This T cell receptor beta chain stems from a study of CD8+ T cells in alopecia areata. Overall study findings and caveats: Patients displayed less clarity in TCR sharing than mice, a finding possibly related to HLA.

For this clone: Its antigen is as yet unknown.

V lost 5 bases, J lost 0 bases, and 13 bases lay in between. The CDR3 spans 15 residues. The V gene's germline CDR1 is ENHRY and CDR2 SYGVKD. After isolation, RNA underwent reverse transcription to generate cDNA as the sequencing template. Clones were read by immunoSEQ multiplex PCR, and TCRdb kept only the in-frame ones, dropping some. The sample yields 45,000 to 70,000 clones, 90% to 97% seen once. The clonotype originates from a human donor with alopecia areata. The chain recombines TRBV10-3 with TRBJ2-5; tentative D call: TRBD2 (6 bases). The sample was CD8+ T cells sorted from blood, taken at week 0. The chain's CDR3 is CAISPPPGDQETQYF. CDR3 nucleotides: TGTGCCATCAGTCCTCCCCCGGGGGACCAAGAGACCCAGTACTTC.